This T cell receptor (beta chain) was retrieved from a study of spatial heterogeneity in lung cancer. On the study more broadly: Alpha-chain detections were consistently fewer than beta-chain detections among the sequences.

V dropped 3 bases and J dropped 1; count of bases not matched to a gene: 4. The germline CDR1 and CDR2 sequences are GTSNPN and SVGIG (reference sequence). This CDR3 spans 15 amino acids. TCRdb re-called the 5' RACE reads through MiXCR, storing one row per CDR3 protein. The sample gives approximately 47,000 distinct CDR3 sequences, 6% to 9.5% of which show up once; approximately 13% is in the top ten. Regarding time point: sample taken at primary tumor resection. Unsorted whole RNA of tumor, nontumor lung or frozen PBMC was sequenced. The sequence came from a female donor with early-stage non-small cell lung cancer. The rearrangement joins TRBV30 to TRBJ2-5, with 11 nucleotides matching TRBD2. The specimen comprised PBMCs, sampled at surgery. This CDR3 reads CAWSTGLAAQETQYF. In DNA form, the CDR3 reads TGTGCCTGGAGCACGGGACTAGCGGCCCAAGAGACCCAGTACTTC.